This T cell receptor (beta chain) was recovered during a study of blood T cell repertoires in COVID-19. CDR3 length: 13 amino acids. Germline V gene data show CDR1 as MNHEY and CDR2 as SVGAGI. Trimming removed 6 bases at V and 4 bases at J, with 12 bases between. Assay: immunoSEQ multiplex PCR; the TCRdb copy retains only in-frame clones and omits some. The sample includes approximately 230,000 clones, roughly 82% of them seen just once. This clonotype was sampled from a woman older than 75 with active or convalescent COVID-19. Source material: peripheral blood. The chain is built from TRBV6-5 and TRBJ1-2; D is perhaps TRBD1 (5 bases). The CDR3 sequence is CASRRTSSYGYTF. Written as DNA, the CDR3 is TGTGCCAGCAGACGGACATCTTCCTATGGCTACACCTTC.